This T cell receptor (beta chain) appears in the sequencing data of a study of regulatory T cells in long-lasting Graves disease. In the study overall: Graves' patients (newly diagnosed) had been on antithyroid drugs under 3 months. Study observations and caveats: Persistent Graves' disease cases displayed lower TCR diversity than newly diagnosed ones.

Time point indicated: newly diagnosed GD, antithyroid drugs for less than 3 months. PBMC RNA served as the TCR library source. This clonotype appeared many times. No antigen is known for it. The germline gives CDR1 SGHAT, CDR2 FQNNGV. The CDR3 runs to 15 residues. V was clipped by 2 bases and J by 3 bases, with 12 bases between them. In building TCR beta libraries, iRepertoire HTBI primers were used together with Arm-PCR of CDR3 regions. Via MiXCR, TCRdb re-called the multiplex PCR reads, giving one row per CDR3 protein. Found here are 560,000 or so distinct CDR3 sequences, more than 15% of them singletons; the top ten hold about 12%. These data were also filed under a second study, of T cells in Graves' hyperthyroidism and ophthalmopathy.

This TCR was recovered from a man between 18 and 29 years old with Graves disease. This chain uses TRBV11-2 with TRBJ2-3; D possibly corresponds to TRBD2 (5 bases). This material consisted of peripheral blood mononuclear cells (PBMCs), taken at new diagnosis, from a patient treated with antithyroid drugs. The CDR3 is CASSLSPRRTDTQYF. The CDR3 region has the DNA TGTGCCAGCAGCTTATCGCCACGGAGGACAGATACGCAGTATTTT.